These 17 T cell receptor beta chains originate from one sample sequenced in a study of CD8+CD57+ T cells in acquired aplastic anemia. Genomic DNA constituted the template upon which TCR beta VDJ and CDR3 profiling was performed. TCRdb re-derived calls from the reads in MiXCR, one entry per CDR3 protein. The sample records 260,000 or so distinct CDR3 sequences, approximately 80% being singletons. CD8+CD57+ cell expansion had been shown by flow cytometry in patients chosen for sequencing. Sequencing was done on a sample of sorted CD4+, CD8+, or CD8+CD57+ T cells (not recorded which) from PBMCs. Receptor source: a human donor with aplastic anemia.

In regard to this clonotype: At one of its ends the junction is not consistent with the germline gene, which may arise from a read error. V and J are TRBV9 and TRBJ1-1; D is unresolved. The CDR3 totals 13 residues. The germline gives CDR1 SGDLS, CDR2 YYNGEE. CDR3 DNA sequence: TGTGCCAGCAGCGCCAGGTCAGATAGGCAGTCTTTTTTT. This gives the protein CASSARSDRQSFF.

The chain employs TRBV24-1 and TRBJ2-1; the match to TRBD2 covers 11 bases. The trim removed 7 bases at V and 0 bases at J, leaving 16 bases unmatched. Looked up from germline, CDR1 is KGHDR and CDR2 is SFDVKD. This CDR3 spans 20 amino acids. This CDR3 reads CATSPSRTSGFSSSYNEQFF. Here the CDR3 DNA reads TGTGCCACCAGCCCATCCCGGACTAGCGGGTTTTCGAGCTCCTACAATGAGCAGTTCTTC.

Comment on this clonotype: No conserved phenylalanine or tryptophan is present at the end of the CDR3, so a read error is the likely explanation. The chain carries TRBV7-3 and TRBJ2-4, with D uncertain. Germline CDR1 reads SGHTA; CDR2 reads FQGTGA. The length of the CDR3 is 12 residues. The CDR3 DNA follows: TGTGCCAGCGGCTTAGCTGGGAACCTTCAGTACCTC. Protein: CASGLAGNLQYL.

The chain uses TRBV9 and TRBJ1-1; the D is unclear. The CDR3 extends over 13 amino acids. Germline-derived CDR1 and CDR2 are SGDLS and YYNGEE. The V end lost 4 bases, the J end lost 1 base, and 8 bases lay between the germline ends. For the CDR3, the DNA is TGTGCCAGCAGCCCCACGGAGAACACTGAAGCTTTCTTT. Translated: CASSPTENTEAFF.

Concerning this clonotype: The junction departs from the called germline gene at one end, perhaps through a read error. The chain recombines TRBV20-1 with TRBJ1-1; D call uncertain. CDR1 and CDR2 (germline): DFQATT, SNEGSKA (reference sequence). This CDR3 has 14 residues. CDR3 sequence: CSAQFGVGNTEAFF. CDR3 DNA sequence: TGCAGTGCCCAGTTCGGGGTCGGGAACACTGAGGCTTTCTTT.

With respect to this clonotype: At one of its ends the junction is not consistent with the germline gene, which may arise from a read error. The V and J genes are TRBV10-2 and TRBJ2-1, with 7 bases aligning to TRBD2. Germline V lookup: CDR1 WSHSY, CDR2 SAAADI. The CDR3 contains 15 residues. The CDR3 coding sequence is TGTGCCAGTAGTATGGCGGGGGAACCCTACAATGCGCAGTTCTTC. It encodes CASSMAGEPYNAQFF.

The chain carries TRBV2 and TRBJ2-7; 7 bases are shared with TRBD1. The J segment lost 1 base and the V segment lost 6 bases, leaving 18 bases of the junction unmatched. The CDR3 has 18 amino acids. CDR1 is SNHLY, CDR2 FYNNEI, per germline. CDR3 amino acids: CASSFHRDRTGLSYEQYV. Written as DNA, the CDR3 is TGTGCCAGCAGCTTTCATAGAGACAGGACAGGCCTTTCCTACGAGCAGTACGTC.

On this clonotype itself: This CDR3 fails to terminate in the conserved phenylalanine or tryptophan, so it likely reflects a read error. It is unclear where the CDR3 begins or ends on the DNA, so no DNA is shown, and the CDR3 is as TCRdb lists it. The chain couples TRBV2 to TRBJ2-1; the DNA was not used to check the table's D call, TRBD1. 16 amino acids form the CDR3, both terminal residues included. Germline lookup yields CDR1 SNHLY and CDR2 FYNNEI. The CDR3 here is CASGDGGADTQYVHPG.

V gene TRBV7-9 combines with J gene TRBJ2-7, with TRBD2 matching over 8 bases. V was clipped by 5 bases and J by 1 base; unmatched bases: 7. This CDR3 has 15 residues. Germline V gene sequence: CDR1 SEHNR, CDR2 FQNEAQ (reference sequence). The CDR3 loop reads CASSRITSGSYEQYF. In DNA, the CDR3 is TGTGCCAGCAGCCGAATCACTAGCGGATCCTACGAGCAGTACTTC.

The chain joins TRBV11-2 to TRBJ1-3, with D possibly matching TRBD1 (6 bases). This CDR3 comprises 16 residues. In germline, CDR1 is SGHAT, CDR2 FQNNGV. V shed 4 bases and J shed 2 bases, with 15 bases lying between them. CDR3 DNA: TGTGCCAGCAGCTACAAGGTCGGGACACCTGGAAACACCATATATTTT. This codes for CASSYKVGTPGNTIYF.

This rearrangement joins TRBV9 to TRBJ2-5; D may be TRBD1 (7 bases). Per germline, CDR1 SGDLS and CDR2 YYNGEE. CDR3 length equals 15 residues. Between the trimmed V and J ends, which lost 3 bases and 12 bases, there was a span of 24 bases. The CDR3 loop reads CASSASDRQGGNKYF. Here the CDR3 DNA reads TGTGCCAGCAGCGCGTCGGACCGACAGGGAGGAAACAAGTACTTC.

This clonotype was picked up a small number of times. The chain couples TRBV6-2 or TRBV6-3 to TRBJ1-2, with D possibly being TRBD1 (5 bases). Trimming shortened V by 3 bases and J by 5 bases, and 13 bases separated the two germline ends. CDR1 is MNHEY and CDR2 is SVGEGT in the germline V gene. CDR3 size: 14 residues. CDR3 sequence (DNA): TGTGCCAGCAGTTATACCAGGGCTCCTTATGGCTACACCTTC. This gives the protein CASSYTRAPYGYTF.

Points on this clonotype: The junction does not match germline at one end; this may be a read error. The chain recombines TRBV7-9 with TRBJ1-2; D ambiguous. CDR1 is SEHNR and CDR2 is FQNEAQ in the germline V gene (reference sequence). CDR3 length: 12 residues. The CDR3 DNA is TGTGCCAGCAGCTTAGTACCCGGGGAGTTGACCTTT. This sequence encodes CASSLVPGELTF. Variable domain in full (rest from reference TRBV7-9 and TRBJ1-2): DTGVSQNPRHKITKRGQNVTFRCDPISEHNRLYWYRQTLGQGPEFLTYFQNEAQLEKSRLLSDRFSAERPKGSFSTLEIQRTEQGDSAMYLCASSLVPGELTFGSGTRLTVV.

The chain combines TRBV2 with TRBJ1-1; unclear D gene. V lost 4 bases to trimming and J lost 0 bases, with 9 bases between them. The CDR3 sequence is 14 residues long. Germline CDR1 is SNHLY and CDR2 is FYNNEI. The DNA for the CDR3 is TGTGCCAGCAGTGGAACGGTGATGAACACTGAAGCTTTCTTT. Its protein is CASSGTVMNTEAFF.

V and J are TRBV9 and TRBJ1-1; D is possibly TRBD1 (5 bases). With 4 bases removed from V and 12 bases from J, the gap between germline ends came to 25 bases. CDR3 length equals 15 residues. Per the germline V gene, CDR1 is SGDLS and CDR2 is YYNGEE. CDR3 coding DNA: TGTGCCAGCAGCCTATGTAGCACTGGGGCCACTGACCCTTTCTTT. This encodes CASSLCSTGATDPFF.

The gene calls are TRBV11-3 and TRBJ2-2; 7 bases map to TRBD1. This CDR3 is built from 18 residues. CDR1 is SGHNT and CDR2 is YENEEA in the germline V gene. With 0 bases clipped from V and 0 bases from J, the junction kept 7 bases outside the gene matches. CDR3 in DNA: TGTGCCAGCAGCTTAGATCTGACAGGGAGCGCGAACACCGGGGAGCTGTTTTTT. It codes for CASSLDLTGSANTGELFF.

With regard to this clonotype: The conserved closing phenylalanine or tryptophan is absent in this CDR3, likely reflecting a read error. The DNA is left out, because the CDR3 cannot be placed on it with certainty; the CDR3 is given as TCRdb lists it. The chain is built from TRBV2 and TRBJ1-6; the table's D call TRBD1 went unverified against the DNA. The germline CDR1 and CDR2 sequences are SNHLY and FYNNEI. The CDR3 spans 16 residues, counting both ends. The CDR3 spells CASSDDSASYKSPRQG.